Following are 5 T cell receptor beta chains from one sample sequenced in a study of control samples from healthy donors and cancer patients. Measured with immunoSEQ multiplex PCR; TCRdb has only the in-frame clones, and not every one. The data hold 140,000 to 150,000 clones, with 80% to 95% observed a single time. Sequenced input: blood. These receptor sequences come from a young man in good health.

CDR3 in amino acids: CASSGGPGVQETQYF. DNA for the CDR3: TGTGCCAGCAGCGGAGGGCCAGGGGTCCAAGAGACCCAGTACTTC. The chain employs TRBV5-4 and TRBJ2-5; D possibly uses TRBD1 or TRBD2 (6 bases each). This CDR3 is 15 amino acids long. V lost 4 bases, J lost 1 base, and 14 bases lay in between. Looked up from germline, CDR1 is SGHNT and CDR2 is YYREEE (reference sequence).

The rearrangement links TRBV5-1 to TRBJ1-6; no firm D call. CDR3 length: 14 residues. Trimming left V 0 bases short and J 9 bases short, with 10 bases between. The germline V gene encodes CDR1 SGHRS and CDR2 YFSETQ. The CDR3 loop is CASSLDSPGSPLHF. The DNA for the CDR3 is TGCGCCAGCAGCTTGGACTCCCCCGGTTCACCCCTCCACTTT.

The rearrangement links TRBV3-1 (or the pseudogene TRBV3-2) to TRBJ1-1; the D is unclear. This CDR3 contains 19 residues. V was trimmed by 2 bases and J by 1 base, leaving 23 bases between them. In germline, CDR1 is LGHDT, CDR2 YNNKEL (reference sequence). CDR3 residues: CASSQISWGGAQRNTEAFF. CDR3 sequence (DNA): TGTGCCAGCAGCCAAATTTCTTGGGGAGGTGCACAAAGGAACACTGAAGCTTTCTTT.

Here the CDR3 DNA reads TGTGCCAGCTCACCGAGGAACAGGGACTTCTCTGGAAACACCATATATTTT. Translation: CASSPRNRDFSGNTIYF. The chain couples TRBV18 to TRBJ1-3, with D possibly matching TRBD1 (6 bases). CDR1 and CDR2 from the germline V gene are KGHSH and LQKENI. V gave up 3 bases and J gave up 0 bases, with 15 bases separating them. The CDR3 runs 17 residues.

The chain carries TRBV27 and TRBJ2-1; 9 nucleotides align to TRBD2. CDR3 length: 17 residues. Germline loops: CDR1 MNHEY, CDR2 SMNVEV (reference sequence). V trimming: 5 bases; J trimming: 7 bases; junction bases outside the gene matches: 15. This chain's CDR3 is CASSPLVRSGGMNEQFF. Written as DNA, the CDR3 is TGTGCCAGCAGTCCCCTGGTGCGTAGCGGGGGTATGAATGAGCAGTTCTTC.